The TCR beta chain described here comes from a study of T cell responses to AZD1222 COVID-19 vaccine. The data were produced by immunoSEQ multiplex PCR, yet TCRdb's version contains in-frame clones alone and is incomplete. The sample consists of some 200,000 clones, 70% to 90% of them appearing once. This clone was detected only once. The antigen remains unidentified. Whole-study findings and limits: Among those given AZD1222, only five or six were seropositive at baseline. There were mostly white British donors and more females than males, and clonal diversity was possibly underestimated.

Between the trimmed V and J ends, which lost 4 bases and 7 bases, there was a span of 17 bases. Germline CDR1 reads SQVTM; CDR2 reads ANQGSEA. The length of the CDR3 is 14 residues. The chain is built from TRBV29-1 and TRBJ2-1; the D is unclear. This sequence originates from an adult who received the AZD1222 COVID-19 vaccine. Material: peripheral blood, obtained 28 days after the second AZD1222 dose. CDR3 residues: CSVVVALKRNEQFF. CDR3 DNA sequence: TGCAGCGTTGTGGTCGCGCTTAAAAGGAATGAGCAGTTCTTC.